Listed below are T cell receptor beta chains from one sample, sequenced in a study of metastatic and nonmetastatic thyroid tumors. TCRdb re-called the PCR reads with MiXCR. In the table there are 30,000 to 35,000 clones, 15% of which are singletons. The sample comprised blood. The receptors were gathered from a male donor with papillary thyroid cancer or a benign thyroid nodule (not recorded which). Some clones in this sample may be carry-over from other donors' samples. The CDR3 runs from the conserved cysteine through the conserved F or W. A D gene is named only where the DNA matches it firmly. The size entry is marked missing in some rows and otherwise reads once, few, many or a size class.

d_gene: -
abundance: medium-sized
v_gene: TRBV27
len: 13
j_gene: TRBJ1-6
CDR3aa: CASSREGFSPLHF
CDR3nt: TGTGCCAGCAGTCGGGAGGGGTTTTCACCCCTCCACTTT

d_gene: -
abundance: many
v_gene: TRBV3-1
len: 12
j_gene: TRBJ2-1
CDR3aa: CASSQDGFEQFF
CDR3nt: TGTGCCAGCAGCCAAGATGGCTTTGAGCAGTTCTTC

d_gene: TRBD1
abundance: many
v_gene: TRBV2
len: 14
j_gene: TRBJ2-5
CDR3aa: CASRMGQGRETQYF
CDR3nt: TGTGCCAGCAGGATGGGACAGGGGCGCGAGACCCAGTACTTC

d_gene: -
abundance: -
v_gene: TRBV19
len: 12
j_gene: TRBJ1-1
CDR3aa: CASSVIMNTEAF
CDR3nt: TGTGCCAGTAGCGTTATTATGAACACTGAAGCTTTC

d_gene: TRBD1
abundance: many
v_gene: TRBV25-1
len: 19
j_gene: TRBJ1-2
CDR3aa: CASSGVLGDRAQTNYGYTF
CDR3nt: TGTGCCAGCAGTGGGGTACTAGGGGACAGGGCCCAAACTAACTATGGCTACACCTTC

d_gene: -
abundance: -
v_gene: TRBV2
len: 11
j_gene: TRBJ1-2
CDR3aa: CSSSGENGYTF
CDR3nt: TGTTCCAGTAGTGGGGAAAATGGCTACACCTTC

d_gene: TRBD1
abundance: many
v_gene: TRBV6-9
len: 15
j_gene: TRBJ2-7
CDR3aa: CASSYDGQGNYEQYF
CDR3nt: TGTGCCAGCAGTTATGATGGACAGGGGAACTACGAGCAGTACTTC

d_gene: -
abundance: many
v_gene: TRBV12-3/TRBV12-4
len: 14
j_gene: TRBJ2-1
CDR3aa: CASSLNGELNEQFF
CDR3nt: TGTGCCAGCAGTCTAAACGGAGAGCTCAATGAGCAGTTCTTC

d_gene: TRBD2
abundance: many
v_gene: TRBV4-2
len: 17
j_gene: TRBJ2-1
CDR3aa: CASSQDSPRRESDEQFF
CDR3nt: TGTGCCAGCAGCCAAGATTCGCCCCGGCGGGAGTCCGATGAGCAGTTCTTC

d_gene: TRBD1
abundance: many
v_gene: TRBV20-1
len: 15
j_gene: TRBJ2-1
CDR3aa: CSARDSMTSYNEQFF
CDR3nt: TGCAGTGCTCGGGACAGCATGACTTCCTACAATGAGCAGTTCTTC

d_gene: -
abundance: many
v_gene: TRBV19
len: 13
j_gene: TRBJ1-1
CDR3aa: CASRNTGYTEAFF
CDR3nt: TGTGCCAGTAGAAACACAGGGTACACTGAAGCTTTCTTT

d_gene: -
abundance: -
v_gene: TRBV6-2/TRBV6-3
len: 17
j_gene: TRBJ2-5
CDR3aa: CASSYAIPIPYQETQYF
CDR3nt: TGTGCCAGCAGTTACGCCATCCCGATCCCGTACCAAGAGACCCAGTACTTC

d_gene: -
abundance: few
v_gene: TRBV30
len: 8
j_gene: TRBJ2-7
CDR3aa: CAGLEQYF
CDR3nt: TGTGCCGGGTTGGAGCAGTACTTC

d_gene: -
abundance: -
v_gene: TRBV2
len: 16
j_gene: TRBJ1-1
CDR3aa: CASSEWPDLLYTEASF
CDR3nt: TGTGCCAGCAGTGAATGGCCCGACCTTCTATACACTGAAGCTTCCTTT

d_gene: TRBD2
abundance: few
v_gene: TRBV5-4
len: 15
j_gene: TRBJ2-5
CDR3aa: CASSRGGSGRETQYF
CDR3nt: TGTGCCAGCAGCCGAGGTGGCAGCGGGAGGGAGACCCAGTACTTC

d_gene: -
abundance: -
v_gene: TRBV5-1
len: 14
j_gene: TRBJ2-2
CDR3aa: CASSLGPGPVDLFF
CDR3nt: TGCGCCAGCAGCTTAGGGCCGGGGCCCGTGGATCTGTTTTTT

d_gene: -
abundance: many
v_gene: TRBV5-1
len: 12
j_gene: TRBJ2-3
CDR3aa: CASREGQHTQYF
CDR3nt: TGCGCCAGCAGAGAAGGACAGCATACGCAGTATTTT

d_gene: TRBD1
abundance: many
v_gene: TRBV5-1
len: 15
j_gene: TRBJ2-5
CDR3aa: CASSPTGTGYETQYF
CDR3nt: TGCGCCAGCAGCCCCACCGGGACAGGGTATGAGACCCAGTACTTC

d_gene: -
abundance: many
v_gene: TRBV6-1
len: 15
j_gene: TRBJ2-1
CDR3aa: CASLSAGGPYNEQFF
CDR3nt: TGTGCCAGCCTGTCCGCGGGCGGTCCTTACAATGAGCAGTTCTTC

d_gene: -
abundance: many
v_gene: TRBV5-8
len: 13
j_gene: TRBJ2-5
CDR3aa: CARAVARQETQYF
CDR3nt: TGTGCCAGAGCGGTGGCTCGTCAAGAGACCCAGTACTTC

d_gene: -
abundance: many
v_gene: TRBV30
len: 12
j_gene: TRBJ1-1
CDR3aa: CAWNAELKEAFF
CDR3nt: TGTGCCTGGAACGCGGAATTAAAGGAAGCTTTCTTT

d_gene: TRBD1
abundance: -
v_gene: TRBV15
len: 17
j_gene: TRBJ1-1
CDR3aa: CATSRQPRTGWDTEAFF
CDR3nt: TGTGCCACCAGCAGGCAACCACGGACAGGGTGGGACACTGAAGCTTTCTTT

d_gene: -
abundance: many
v_gene: TRBV20-1
len: 12
j_gene: TRBJ2-3
CDR3aa: CSAHLSADTQYF
CDR3nt: TGCAGTGCTCACCTCAGTGCAGATACGCAGTATTTT

d_gene: -
abundance: many
v_gene: TRBV18
len: 14
j_gene: TRBJ2-7
CDR3aa: CASSLGQYSYEQYF
CDR3nt: TGTGCCAGCTCACTAGGACAGTACTCCTACGAGCAGTACTTC

d_gene: TRBD2
abundance: -
v_gene: TRBV15
len: 11
j_gene: TRBJ2-7
CDR3aa: CAVRGDYEQIF
CDR3nt: TGTGCCGTCCGGGGGGACTACGAGCAGATCTTC

d_gene: -
abundance: many
v_gene: TRBV6-1
len: 11
j_gene: TRBJ2-1
CDR3aa: CASSDSRGQFF
CDR3nt: TGTGCCAGCAGCGATTCCAGGGGGCAGTTCTTC

d_gene: -
abundance: many
v_gene: TRBV2
len: 16
j_gene: TRBJ2-2
CDR3aa: CASSEIGGHYTGELFF
CDR3nt: TGTGCCAGCAGTGAAATCGGGGGGCATTACACCGGGGAGCTGTTTTTT

d_gene: TRBD2
abundance: -
v_gene: TRBV12-5
len: 14
j_gene: TRBJ2-1
CDR3aa: CASGSGGTINEQFF
CDR3nt: TGTGCTAGTGGTAGCGGGGGGACAATCAATGAGCAGTTCTTC

d_gene: -
abundance: -
v_gene: TRBV28
len: 16
j_gene: TRBJ1-5
CDR3aa: CASSLSPMGTGKPQHF
CDR3nt: TGTGCAAGCAGTTTATCCCCTATGGGTACGGGGAAGCCCCAGCATTTT

d_gene: TRBD2
abundance: many
v_gene: TRBV19
len: 15
j_gene: TRBJ2-1
CDR3aa: CASSPSRASGREQFF
CDR3nt: TGTGCCAGTAGCCCTTCCCGGGCTAGCGGGAGGGAGCAGTTCTTC

d_gene: TRBD1
abundance: many
v_gene: TRBV6-1
len: 13
j_gene: TRBJ1-2
CDR3aa: CASSRQGNYGYTF
CDR3nt: TGTGCCAGCAGTCGACAGGGTAACTATGGCTACACCTTC

d_gene: -
abundance: -
v_gene: TRBV7-2
len: 15
j_gene: TRBJ1-2
CDR3aa: CASSLDYRASYGYTF
CDR3nt: TGTGCCAGCAGCTTAGACTACAGGGCTTCCTATGGCTACACCTTC

d_gene: TRBD1
abundance: many
v_gene: TRBV6-1
len: 17
j_gene: TRBJ2-7
CDR3aa: CASSEEGVGTGSYEQYF
CDR3nt: TGTGCCAGCAGTGAAGAGGGTGTCGGGACAGGCTCCTACGAGCAGTACTTC